These T cell receptor beta chains were read from a single sample in a study of cytotoxic CD8 clonotypes in ibrutinib-treated CLL. The data were produced by immunoSEQ multiplex PCR, yet TCRdb's version contains in-frame clones alone and is incomplete. This table holds more than 110,000 clones, about 78% found once. The specimen was PBMCs, collected after 24 months of ibrutinib treatment. These receptors were obtained from a human donor with chronic lymphocytic leukemia. CDR3s include the opening cysteine and the closing phenylalanine or tryptophan. A D gene is named only where the DNA matches it firmly. Clone size is shown for a subset of rows, as once, few, many or a class of expanded clone.

j_call d_call clone_size v_call cdr3_nt cdr3_aa
TRBJ1-5 TRBD1 - TRBV15 TGTGCCACCAGCATGGGGCAGGGGGATCAGCCCCAGCATTTT CATSMGQGDQPQHF
TRBJ1-6 - few TRBV7-2 TGTGCCAGCAGCCCTCCGGGGCCCTCAATAAGGGGGGGTTCACCCCTCCACTTT CASSPPGPSIRGGSPLHF
TRBJ2-1 - - TRBV28 TGTGCCAGCAGTTTACCCAGCAGCTCCTACAATGAGCAGTTCTTC CASSLPSSSYNEQFF
TRBJ1-5 - - TRBV12-1 TGTGCCAGCAGCTCACGGACGCCCCAGCATTTT CASSSRTPQHF
TRBJ2-1 TRBD2 - TRBV15 TGTGCCACCAGCAGAGATCTGGGGACTAGCCTCTGGGATGAGCAGTTCTTC CATSRDLGTSLWDEQFF
TRBJ2-7 TRBD2 - TRBV19 TGTGCCAGGCCCCCCGGGGTGGTCGTGACTAGCGAGTTTCCCCCCTACGAGCAGTACTTC CARPPGVVVTSEFPPYEQYF
TRBJ2-3 TRBD2 - TRBV5-6 TGTGCCAGCACCCCTAGCGGGGTCACAGATACGCAGTATTTT CASTPSGVTDTQYF
TRBJ2-5 TRBD1 - TRBV7-3 TGTGCCAGCAGCATGACAGGGCCTCAAGAGACCCAGTACTTC CASSMTGPQETQYF
TRBJ1-4 TRBD1 - TRBV6-6 TGTGCCAGCAAGCAGGGGGCGACTAATGAAAAACTGTTTTTT CASKQGATNEKLFF
TRBJ1-5 - - TRBV21-1 TGTGCCAGCAGCAAAGACGCCCCGGGACCTTGCAATCAGCCCCAGCATTTT CASSKDAPGPCNQPQHF
TRBJ2-3 TRBD1 - TRBV6-6 TGTGCCAGCAGTGACGGACAGGGATTCACAGATACGCAGTATTTT CASSDGQGFTDTQYF
TRBJ2-2 - - TRBV12-5 TGTGCTAGTGCCCTGGGGGGGCCCACGACCGGGGAGCTGTTTTTT CASALGGPTTGELFF
TRBJ2-7 - - TRBV7-2 TGTGCCAGCAGGAACCCAATTGGGGGCGAGCAGTACTTC CASRNPIGGEQYF
TRBJ1-1 - - TRBV5-1 TGCGCCAGCAGCGCCGGGCCCATGAACACTGAAGCTTTCTTT CASSAGPMNTEAFF
TRBJ1-5 - - TRBV6-5 TGTGCCAGCAGTTACGGGGTTAGCAATCAGCCCCAGCATTTT CASSYGVSNQPQHF
TRBJ1-5 - many TRBV10-3 TGTGCCATCAAGGGGGGCGAGAGCAATCAGCCCCAGCATTTT CAIKGGESNQPQHF
TRBJ2-2 - - TRBV7-9 TGTGCCAGCACCACAAACGGGCGGGAGAACACCGGGGAGCTGTTTTTT CASTTNGRENTGELFF
TRBJ2-6 - - TRBV7-2 TGTGCCAGCACCCCGCGCTCTGGGGCCAACGTCCTGACTTTC CASTPRSGANVLTF
TRBJ1-6 TRBD1 - TRBV4-1 TGCGCCAGCAGCCAAGATCCAGCGGGACAGGGAGTTTGGAATTCACCCCTCCACTTT CASSQDPAGQGVWNSPLHF
TRBJ2-3 TRBD2 once TRBV4-3 TGCGCCAGCAGCCAAGGACTAGCGGGGGGGTATACGCAGTATTTT CASSQGLAGGYTQYF
TRBJ2-7 - few TRBV5-1 TGCGCCAGCAGCTTGGAACCAGATCTCGAGCAGTACTTC CASSLEPDLEQYF
TRBJ2-7 - - TRBV4-2 TGTGCCAGCAGCCCCGGGGGGCGCGAGCAGTACTTC CASSPGGREQYF
TRBJ1-2 - - TRBV28 TGTGCCAGCACTCTGGGGGGTGAAAGGGGCTACACCTTC CASTLGGERGYTF
TRBJ2-5 TRBD2 - TRBV10-3 TGTGCCATCAGTGACGGCGGGGGACCAGCCCCCCAAGAGACCCAGTACTTC CAISDGGGPAPQETQYF
TRBJ2-1 - - TRBV5-1 TGCGCCAGCAGCTTGATTGACAGCTCCTACAATGAGCAGTTCTTC CASSLIDSSYNEQFF
TRBJ2-5 - - TRBV29-1 TGCAGCGCTCAACCGGGGGCCCAAGAGACCCAGTACTTC CSAQPGAQETQYF
TRBJ1-1 TRBD1 - TRBV15 TGTGCCACCAAGACAGGGGGGGACGGACTTCGAAACACTGAAGCTTTCTTT CATKTGGDGLRNTEAFF
TRBJ1-1 - - TRBV5-4 TGTGCCAGCAGCTTGGCAGGGGCGCACACTGAAGCTTTCTTT CASSLAGAHTEAFF
TRBJ2-7 - once TRBV6-4 TGTGCCAGCAGTGATAGGTTCGCGGGAGAGCAGTACTTC CASSDRFAGEQYF
TRBJ1-5 TRBD1 - TRBV10-3 TGTGCCACCAGGGGGGGGTTCGGTCAGCCCCAGCATTTT CATRGGFGQPQHF
TRBJ2-7 - - TRBV2 TGTGCCAGCGAAGAACAAGCGAGTGAGCAGTACTTC CASEEQASEQYF
TRBJ1-1 - - TRBV7-6 TGTGCCAGCAGCTTATGGGAGGAGAACACTGAAGCTTTCTTT CASSLWEENTEAFF
TRBJ1-2 TRBD1 - TRBV7-2 TGTGCCAGCAGCGCATGGACAGGGGGCGCTTACGGCTACACCTTC CASSAWTGGAYGYTF
TRBJ1-1 - once TRBV6-5 TGTGCCAGCAGTTACGGGCAGCCACACGCTGAAGCTTTCTTT CASSYGQPHAEAFF
TRBJ1-1 - - TRBV6-5 TGTGCCAGCAGTTCCCGCGGCCGGGGGGACACTGAAGCTTTCTTT CASSSRGRGDTEAFF
TRBJ1-2 TRBD1 - TRBV5-6 TGTGCCAGCAGTTCGGACAGGGGGACCTATGGCTACACCTTC CASSSDRGTYGYTF
TRBJ2-7 - - TRBV6-5 TGTGCCAGCAGTTACGGCGGGTCCTACGAGCAGTACTTC CASSYGGSYEQYF
TRBJ2-5 - - TRBV11-3 TGTGCCAGCAGCTTATGGCCCGAAGGGACCCAGTACTTC CASSLWPEGTQYF
TRBJ2-2 - - TRBV9 TGTGCCAGCAGGGGGTTGACCGGGGAGCTGTTTTTT CASRGLTGELFF
TRBJ1-1 TRBD1 few TRBV28 TGTGCCAGCGAAGTTCAGGGGGATGGAGCTTTCTTT CASEVQGDGAFF